Sequencing of this T cell receptor (beta chain) was carried out in a study of blood T cell repertoires in COVID-19. Germline-derived CDR1 and CDR2 are SGHTA and FQGNSA. Trimming removed 5 bases from V and 5 bases from J, with 15 bases in between. This CDR3 spans 15 amino acids. Patients in Seattle were enrolled during active infection, then followed longitudinally. The method was immunoSEQ multiplex PCR; TCRdb's version includes in-frame clones alone and lacks a portion of them. The table shows 310,000 or so clones, with roughly 87% occurring only once. The clonotype originates from a man aged 30-40 years with COVID-19, enrolled during active disease. Sequenced sample: peripheral blood. The V gene is TRBV7-2, the J gene TRBJ2-2; D is possibly TRBD2 (7 bases). CDR3 sequence: CASSRGAVATGELFF. CDR3 DNA sequence: TGTGCCAGCAGCCGGGGGGCGGTAGCTACCGGGGAGCTGTTTTTT. Looking up the rest from reference TRBV7-2 and TRBJ2-2 gives the full variable domain: GAGVSQSPSNKVTEKGKDVELRCDPISGHTALYWYRQSLGQGLEFLIYFQGNSAPDKSGLPSDRFSAERTGGSVSTLTIQRTQQEDSAVYLCASSRGAVATGELFFGEGSRLTVL.